A single sample gave rise to the 20 T cell receptor beta chains below, sequenced in a study of response to subunit inactivated influenza vaccine. A single record per CDR3 protein comes from TCRdb applying MiXCR to the RT-PCR reads. The sample shows approximately 530,000 distinct CDR3 sequences, approximately 12% of them seen only once. The sample was PBMCs from blood, taken more than 35 days after vaccination. The receptors here all came from a man aged 50 to 59 who received an inactivated influenza vaccine.

The V gene is TRBV29-1, the J gene TRBJ1-4; D is uncertain. The V end was cut by 3 bases, the J end by 8 bases, with 7 bases between. Germline CDR1 and CDR2: SQVTM and ANQGSEA. This CDR3 has 11 residues. The CDR3 region is CSVDLEEKLFF. DNA for the CDR3: TGCAGCGTTGATTTGGAGGAAAAACTGTTTTTT.

In this sample, this clonotype turned up a few times. The rearrangement uses TRBV12-3 or TRBV12-4 and TRBJ1-2; D is possibly TRBD1 (6 bases). Trimming left V 7 bases short and J 4 bases short, with 16 bases between. There are 14 residues in the CDR3. The CDR3, as DNA: TGTGCCAGCACCCCCTTGGGGGCTAGCTATGGCTACACCTTC. Translated, it gives CASTPLGASYGYTF.

Ten or more counts support this clonotype. The chain has TRBV24-1 and TRBJ2-6; 9 nucleotides match TRBD1. Germline CDR1 reads KGHDR; CDR2 reads SFDVKD. V shed 9 bases, J shed 0 bases, and the junction held 5 bases outside the gene matches. The CDR3 runs to 16 residues. Here the CDR3 DNA reads TGTGCCACCGCCGGGACAGGGCACTCTGGGGCCAACGTCCTGACTTTC. Translation gives CATAGTGHSGANVLTF.

This clonotype was picked up a small number of times. The chain uses TRBV4-2 and TRBJ2-3; 10 bases match TRBD1. J was trimmed by 4 bases and V by 3 bases; bases with no gene match: 7. This CDR3 is 16 amino acids long. CDR1 and CDR2 (germline): LGHNA, YNFKEQ. As DNA, the CDR3 is TGTGCCAGCAGCCATCGACAGGGGGCATCGTCAGATACGCAGTATTTT. It specifies CASSHRQGASSDTQYF.

This clonotype was detected only a few times. The CDR3 sequence: CASSFYTAETQYF. CDR3 in DNA: TGTGCCAGCAGCTTCTATACAGCGGAGACCCAGTACTTC. The chain joins TRBV7-2 to TRBJ2-5, with D unresolved. This CDR3 spans 13 amino acids. Trimming left V 3 bases short and J 5 bases short, with 10 bases between. Germline loops: CDR1 SGHTA, CDR2 FQGNSA.

This clonotype turned up a few times. This chain uses TRBV7-8 with TRBJ2-1, with D unclear. V was trimmed by 0 bases and J by 6 bases, leaving 9 bases between them. Germline values: CDR1 SGHVS, CDR2 FQNEAQ. This CDR3 region has 14 residues. The CDR3 DNA reads TGTGCCAGCAGCTTAGCGCAGGCGTCCAATGAGCAGTTCTTC. Translating it yields CASSLAQASNEQFF.

This clonotype was seen ten or more times. The rearrangement joins TRBV20-1 to TRBJ2-3, with D tentatively TRBD1 or TRBD2 (5 bases each). The CDR3 has 14 residues. Germline V gives CDR1 DFQATT, CDR2 SNEGSKA (reference sequence). V gave up 6 bases and J gave up 5 bases, with 18 bases separating them. CDR3 DNA sequence: TGCAGTGCCCTGCCGGGGCGGGTACTAGATACGCAGTATTTT. Its translation: CSALPGRVLDTQYF.

This clonotype has more than one count but fewer than ten. The V call is TRBV24-1, the J call TRBJ2-3, with 10 bases fitting TRBD1. Per germline, CDR1 KGHDR and CDR2 SFDVKD. The CDR3 totals 17 residues. Unmatched junction bases numbered 8, after V lost 5 bases and J lost 1 base. The CDR3 DNA sequence: TGTGCCACCAGTGCCCCTTTGGGGACAGGGGGCACAGATACGCAGTATTTT. Translated, it gives CATSAPLGTGGTDTQYF.

This chain joins TRBV11-2 and TRBJ2-7; D call uncertain. Germline assignment: CDR1 SGHAT and CDR2 FQNNGV. CDR3 length: 13 residues. Deletions cut 5 bases from V and 1 base from J, with 9 bases between. The CDR3 region is CASSPTRSYEQYF. CDR3 DNA: TGTGCCAGCAGCCCGACTCGATCCTACGAGCAGTACTTC.

The table lists this clonotype with a few counts. The chain uses TRBV4-3 and TRBJ2-1; D perhaps matches TRBD2 (6 bases). This CDR3 is built from 16 residues. Between the trimmed V and J ends, which lost 4 bases and 5 bases, there was a span of 18 bases. The germline gives CDR1 LGHNA, CDR2 YSLEER. In nucleotides, the CDR3 is TGCGCCAGCAGCCCCAGGAGGGCAGGGTGGGACAATGAGCAGTTCTTC. Translation: CASSPRRAGWDNEQFF.

The chain joins TRBV6-2 or TRBV6-3 to TRBJ2-7, with TRBD2 identical over 14 bases. The germline V gene has CDR1 MNHEY and CDR2 SVGEGT. The CDR3 contains 16 residues. Trimming at V came to 5 bases and at J to 7 bases, leaving 10 bases not matched to a gene. The CDR3 sequence is CASSQLSGTSGREQYF. In DNA, the CDR3 is TGTGCCAGCAGTCAGTTGTCCGGGACTAGCGGGAGAGAGCAGTACTTC.

The rearrangement links TRBV2 to TRBJ1-6, with D hard to call. The CDR3 length is 13 residues. Germline CDR1 and CDR2: SNHLY and FYNNEI. V lost 0 bases, J lost 10 bases, and 7 bases lay in between. The CDR3 loop is CASSEAPWSPLHF. CDR3 bases: TGTGCCAGCAGTGAAGCGCCTTGGTCACCCCTCCACTTT.

This clonotype was seen a few times. V usage is TRBV12-3 or TRBV12-4 and J usage is TRBJ2-2, with 7 bases lining up with TRBD1. CDR3 length: 18 amino acids. With V trimmed by 5 bases and J by 4 bases, 16 bases remained unmatched. The CDR3, as DNA: TGTGCCAGCAGTACCTCACTATGGCAGGGGGTAGCCACCGGGGAGCTGTTTTTT. Amino acids: CASSTSLWQGVATGELFF.

This clonotype has just a few counts. This chain uses TRBV20-1 with TRBJ2-3, with D possibly TRBD2 on 5 matching bases. The V and J ends lost 6 bases and 2 bases respectively, with 12 bases between them. Germline V gene sequence: CDR1 DFQATT, CDR2 SNEGSKA (reference sequence). This CDR3 has 13 residues. As DNA, the CDR3 is TGCAGTGCCGGACTGGGGAACACAGATACGCAGTATTTT. It specifies CSAGLGNTDTQYF.

This clonotype turned up a few times. The chain carries TRBV3-1 and TRBJ2-7; D gene uncertain. The V gene's germline CDR1 is LGHDT and CDR2 YNNKEL (reference sequence). With 3 bases removed from V and 8 bases from J, the gap between germline ends came to 14 bases. There are 13 residues in the CDR3. CDR3 region: CASSHENLPKQYF. For the CDR3, the DNA is TGTGCCAGCAGCCACGAGAATCTTCCCAAGCAGTACTTC.

A remark on this clonotype: One end of the junction varies from germline; a read error may be responsible. In DNA, the CDR3 is TGCTGTGCTAGAGCGGCTAGCGGGATCCCCGGGGATACGCAGTATTTT. This encodes CCARAASGIPGDTQYF. This chain links TRBV20-1 with TRBJ2-3; 9 nucleotides line up with TRBD2. Germline CDR1 reads DFQATT; CDR2 reads SNEGSKA (reference sequence). This CDR3 region has 16 residues.

This clonotype came up a few times. V usage is TRBV7-2 and J usage is TRBJ2-7, with D perhaps TRBD1 (6 bases). Deletions cut 5 bases from V and 0 bases from J, with 14 bases between. CDR1 SGHTA and CDR2 FQGNSA come from the germline V gene. The length of the CDR3 is 15 residues. For the CDR3, the DNA is TGTGCCAGCAGCCCCGGGTGGGGACACTCCTACGAGCAGTACTTC. It yields the protein CASSPGWGHSYEQYF. Together with reference TRBV7-2 and TRBJ2-7, the CDR3 gives the full variable domain: GAGVSQSPSNKVTEKGKDVELRCDPISGHTALYWYRQSLGQGLEFLIYFQGNSAPDKSGLPSDRFSAERTGGSVSTLTIQRTQQEDSAVYLCASSPGWGHSYEQYFGPGTRLTVT.

The chain carries TRBV3-1 and TRBJ1-1; D possibly corresponds to TRBD1 (5 bases). The CDR3 length is 14 residues. With 3 bases removed from V and 1 base from J, the gap between germline ends came to 9 bases. The germline CDR1 and CDR2 sequences are LGHDT and YNNKEL (reference sequence). The CDR3 loop reads CASSQSGPNTEAFF. As DNA, the CDR3 is TGTGCCAGCAGCCAGTCGGGGCCGAACACTGAAGCTTTCTTT.

The chain combines TRBV20-1 with TRBJ2-7, with a weak D call TRBD2 (5 bases). The CDR3 spans 14 residues. The germline CDR1 and CDR2 sequences are DFQATT and SNEGSKA (reference sequence). Between the trimmed V and J ends, which lost 6 bases and 7 bases, there was a span of 22 bases. CDR3 loop: CSAYGKWPDWEQYF. In DNA form, the CDR3 reads TGCAGTGCATACGGGAAGTGGCCTGACTGGGAGCAGTACTTC.

This sequence joins TRBV20-1 and TRBJ2-3; TRBD2 agrees at 8 bases. Germline CDR1 and CDR2: DFQATT and SNEGSKA (reference sequence). J was trimmed by 0 bases and V by 6 bases; bases with no gene match: 11. The CDR3 totals 16 residues. This CDR3 reads CSADPPGGRSTDTQYF. The CDR3 DNA follows: TGCAGTGCCGACCCTCCGGGGGGGAGAAGCACAGATACGCAGTATTTT.